The 11 T cell receptor beta chains below come from one sample, sequenced in a study of blood T cell repertoires in COVID-19. TCRdb's table, derived via immunoSEQ multiplex PCR, lists solely in-frame clones and lacks some. The table includes approximately 50,000 clones, approximately 79% detected once. Sequencing was performed on peripheral blood. The receptor source for this set is a man between 65 and 85 years old with acute or convalescent COVID-19.

V and J are TRBV11-3 and TRBJ2-5; TRBD2 agrees at 13 bases. Looked up from germline, CDR1 is SGHNT and CDR2 is YENEEA. J lost 5 bases, V lost 5 bases, and 11 bases had no gene match. The CDR3 contains 17 residues. The chain's CDR3 is CASSPRTSGSGWETQYF. Written as DNA, the CDR3 is TGTGCCAGCAGCCCCCGGACTAGCGGGAGCGGGTGGGAGACCCAGTACTTC.

This clone was recorded a few times. The chain couples TRBV6-5 to TRBJ1-5, with D possibly being TRBD1 (6 bases). The CDR3 consists of 15 residues. Trimming removed 2 bases from V and 7 bases from J, with 15 bases in between. The germline gives CDR1 MNHEY, CDR2 SVGAGI. This CDR3 reads CASSYRQGIGQPQHF. The CDR3 nucleotides read TGTGCCAGCAGTTACCGTCAGGGGATTGGGCAGCCCCAGCATTTT.

The chain combines TRBV24-1 with TRBJ2-1, with D unclear. Germline values: CDR1 KGHDR, CDR2 SFDVKD. This CDR3 comprises 14 residues. Trimming left V 1 base short and J 8 bases short, with 11 bases between. The chain's CDR3 is CATSDLFPPYEQFF. The CDR3 DNA sequence: TGTGCCACCAGTGATTTATTTCCCCCCTATGAGCAGTTCTTC.

The table lists this clone with a count of one. The genes are TRBV6-5 and TRBJ2-5, with 7 bases that match TRBD1. Trimming took 6 bases from V and 5 from J; bases not matched to a gene: 6. The CDR3 spans 13 residues. CDR1 and CDR2 (germline): MNHEY, SVGAGI. The CDR3 sequence: CASSRDSDETQYF. CDR3 in DNA: TGTGCCAGCAGCCGGGACAGTGATGAGACCCAGTACTTC.

The V call is TRBV21-1, the J call TRBJ2-7; the D call TRBD2 from the table was never checked on the DNA. TRBV21-1 has pseudogene status. CDR3 length: 13 amino acids. In DNA form, the CDR3 reads TGTGCCAGCAGCCTAGCGGGGGATAGCGAGCAGTACTTC. The encoded protein is CASSLAGDSEQYF.

By share of the sample, this clone is medium-sized. CDR3 coding DNA: TGCGCCAGTCAACAGGGCAACACTGAAGCTTTCTTT. Translating it yields CASQQGNTEAFF. V and J are TRBV10-2 and TRBJ1-1; possibly TRBD1 for D (6 bases). Germline CDR1 and CDR2: WSHSY and SAAADI. V was trimmed by 9 bases and J by 2 bases, leaving 10 bases between them. The CDR3 runs 12 residues.

This clone was picked up a small number of times. The sample has other DNA sequences that encode this CDR3 too. V and J are TRBV5-5 and TRBJ2-3, with a possible D match to TRBD1 (6 bases). The CDR3 runs 14 residues. V lost 3 bases and J 0 bases, leaving 8 bases between the germline ends. Germline CDR1 reads SGHKS; CDR2 reads YYEKEE (reference sequence). CDR3 loop: CASSWTDSTDTQYF. The CDR3 DNA reads TGTGCCAGCAGCTGGACAGATAGCACAGATACGCAGTATTTT.

The rearrangement joins TRBV4-2 to TRBJ1-1, with 7 bases lining up with TRBD1. Germline V CDR1 and CDR2: LGHNA, YNFKEQ. The CDR3 contains 16 residues. Losses at the gene ends were 1 base for V and 1 base for J; bases not matched to a gene: 6. The CDR3: CASSQALGTANTEAFF. The CDR3, as DNA: TGTGCCAGCAGCCAAGCTCTCGGGACAGCGAACACTGAAGCTTTCTTT.

The V and J genes are TRBV6-2 or TRBV6-3 and TRBJ2-4, with D possibly matching TRBD2 (5 bases). Germline V gives CDR1 MNHEY, CDR2 SVGEGT. V dropped 5 bases and J dropped 0 bases, with 17 bases sitting between them. The CDR3 runs to 17 residues. The CDR3 DNA reads TGTGCCAGCAGTGCGTCCGACTGGAGGAGAGCCAAAAACATTCAGTACTTC. It specifies CASSASDWRRAKNIQYF.

The rearrangement joins TRBV11-2 to TRBJ2-3; 11 bases match TRBD2. J was trimmed by 2 bases and V by 5 bases; bases with no gene match: 3. CDR1 is SGHAT, CDR2 FQNNGV, per germline. This CDR3 has 15 residues. The chain's CDR3 is CASSAGLADTDTQYF. Written as DNA, the CDR3 is TGTGCCAGCAGCGCGGGACTAGCGGACACAGATACGCAGTATTTT.

CDR3 region: CASSLGGLAGSETQYF. CDR3 in DNA: TGCGCCAGCAGCTTGGGAGGACTAGCGGGGAGCGAGACCCAGTACTTC. This chain links TRBV5-1 with TRBJ2-5, with TRBD2 matching over 12 bases. Germline CDR1 reads SGHRS; CDR2 reads YFSETQ. This CDR3 is built from 16 residues. V shed 0 bases, J shed 5 bases, and the junction held 5 bases outside the gene matches.